A selection of T cell receptor beta chains follows, all from one sample in a study of blood T cells in healthy people across ages. TCRdb re-called the 5' RACE reads with MiXCR, one entry per CDR3 protein. The repertoire holds 700,000 to 800,000 distinct CDR3 sequences, with 43% as singletons. Sequencing was done on a sample of blood. The receptors were sampled from a woman aged 60-70 years in good health. Each CDR3 is given with its conserved first and last residue. A D gene is named only where the DNA matches it firmly. A clone size is listed for some rows: how often the clone was seen (once, few, many), or a class if it is expanded.

d_gene: -; abundance: -; j_gene: TRBJ2-5; v_gene: TRBV5-1; CDR3aa: CASSLDEASEAQYF; CDR3nt: TGCGCCAGCAGCTTGGACGAAGCTAGCGAGGCCCAGTACTTC
d_gene: -; abundance: many; j_gene: TRBJ2-7; v_gene: TRBV21-1; CDR3aa: CASGPGVDWGYEQYF; CDR3nt: TGTGCCAGCGGTCCAGGGGTCGACTGGGGCTACGAGCAGTACTTC
d_gene: -; abundance: -; j_gene: TRBJ2-1; v_gene: TRBV12-3/TRBV12-4; CDR3aa: CASSLSGEEYNEQFF; CDR3nt: TGTGCCAGCAGCCTGAGTGGGGAGGAGTACAATGAGCAGTTCTTC
d_gene: -; abundance: few; j_gene: TRBJ2-5; v_gene: TRBV2; CDR3aa: CASLLEETQYF; CDR3nt: TGTGCCAGCCTTCTTGAAGAGACCCAGTACTTC
d_gene: -; abundance: -; j_gene: TRBJ2-1; v_gene: TRBV7-2; CDR3aa: CASSQNQGTGEQFF; CDR3nt: TGTGCCAGCAGCCAGAATCAGGGAACGGGGGAGCAGTTCTTC
d_gene: -; abundance: many; j_gene: TRBJ2-5; v_gene: TRBV6-6; CDR3aa: CASSPGTVQETQYF; CDR3nt: TGTGCCAGCAGCCCCGGGACGGTCCAAGAGACCCAGTACTTC
d_gene: TRBD2; abundance: few; j_gene: TRBJ2-7; v_gene: TRBV12-3/TRBV12-4; CDR3aa: CASTLYSGSQLEQYF; CDR3nt: TGTGCCAGCACCCTCTATAGCGGGAGTCAACTCGAGCAGTACTTC
d_gene: TRBD2; abundance: -; j_gene: TRBJ2-7; v_gene: TRBV9; CDR3aa: CASSVDEGGSSYEQYF; CDR3nt: TGTGCCAGCAGCGTAGATGAGGGAGGGAGCTCCTACGAGCAGTACTTC
d_gene: -; abundance: -; j_gene: TRBJ2-6; v_gene: TRBV27; CDR3aa: CASSPEMEGAGANVLTF; CDR3nt: TGTGCCAGCAGTCCCGAGATGGAGGGTGCAGGGGCCAACGTCCTGACTTTC
d_gene: -; abundance: -; j_gene: TRBJ2-7; v_gene: TRBV24-1; CDR3aa: CATSEVVAGRYEQYF; CDR3nt: TGTGCCACCAGTGAGGTGGTTGCAGGGAGATACGAGCAGTACTTC
d_gene: TRBD1; abundance: once; j_gene: TRBJ2-7; v_gene: TRBV4-3; CDR3aa: CASSQVLGTGSYEQYF; CDR3nt: TGCGCCAGCAGCCAAGTTCTTGGGACAGGGTCATACGAGCAGTACTTC
d_gene: TRBD1; abundance: few; j_gene: TRBJ2-5; v_gene: TRBV6-6; CDR3aa: CASRPRPGQGGETQYF; CDR3nt: TGTGCCAGCAGACCGCGACCGGGACAGGGTGGTGAGACCCAGTACTTC
d_gene: TRBD1; abundance: -; j_gene: TRBJ2-7; v_gene: TRBV6-6; CDR3aa: CASSYKRTGSSYEQYF; CDR3nt: TGTGCCAGCAGTTATAAAAGGACAGGGAGCTCCTACGAGCAGTACTTC
d_gene: -; abundance: -; j_gene: TRBJ1-3; v_gene: TRBV29-1; CDR3aa: CSVEDGDSGNTIYF; CDR3nt: TGCAGCGTTGAAGACGGAGACTCTGGAAACACCATATATTTT
d_gene: -; abundance: -; j_gene: TRBJ2-1; v_gene: TRBV29-1; CDR3aa: CSVPTQPEVEQFF; CDR3nt: TGCAGCGTCCCCACCCAGCCCGAGGTGGAGCAGTTCTTC
d_gene: -; abundance: -; j_gene: TRBJ2-2; v_gene: TRBV11-2; CDR3aa: CASSLNTNTGELFF; CDR3nt: TGTGCCAGCAGCTTAAATACGAACACCGGGGAGCTGTTTTTT
d_gene: TRBD1; abundance: -; j_gene: TRBJ1-1; v_gene: TRBV7-2; CDR3aa: CASSLQGGWTTEAFF; CDR3nt: TGTGCCAGCAGCTTACAGGGGGGTTGGACCACTGAAGCTTTCTTT
d_gene: TRBD1; abundance: few; j_gene: TRBJ2-3; v_gene: TRBV4-1; CDR3aa: CASSQAQVTGGTDTQYF; CDR3nt: TGCGCCAGCAGCCAAGCCCAAGTGACAGGGGGCACAGATACGCAGTATTTT
d_gene: TRBD1; abundance: -; j_gene: TRBJ2-5; v_gene: TRBV13; CDR3aa: CASSLGDRGQEQYF; CDR3nt: TGTGCCAGCAGCTTAGGGGACAGGGGGCAAGAGCAGTACTTC
d_gene: TRBD1; abundance: few; j_gene: TRBJ1-5; v_gene: TRBV27; CDR3aa: CASSPRGTAGQPQHF; CDR3nt: TGTGCCAGCAGCCCTCGGGGGACAGCAGGGCAGCCCCAGCATTTT
d_gene: TRBD2; abundance: -; j_gene: TRBJ2-1; v_gene: TRBV27; CDR3aa: CASLGASGRNSYNEQFF; CDR3nt: TGTGCCAGCCTCGGGGCTAGCGGGAGGAACTCCTACAATGAGCAGTTCTTC
d_gene: -; abundance: few; j_gene: TRBJ1-5; v_gene: TRBV7-9; CDR3aa: CASSLAYQYSNQPQHF; CDR3nt: TGTGCCAGCAGCTTAGCGTACCAATACAGCAATCAGCCCCAGCATTTT
d_gene: -; abundance: -; j_gene: TRBJ2-5; v_gene: TRBV20-1; CDR3aa: CSGVGSEETQYF; CDR3nt: TGCAGTGGCGTCGGGTCGGAAGAGACCCAGTACTTC
d_gene: -; abundance: -; j_gene: TRBJ2-3; v_gene: TRBV12-3/TRBV12-4; CDR3aa: CASSLRVTQYF; CDR3nt: TGTGCCAGCAGTTTACGGGTTACGCAGTATTTT
d_gene: TRBD1; abundance: many; j_gene: TRBJ1-2; v_gene: TRBV9; CDR3aa: CASSVGTGDCGYTF; CDR3nt: TGTGCCAGCAGCGTGGGGACAGGGGATTGCGGCTACACCTTC
d_gene: -; abundance: -; j_gene: TRBJ1-2; v_gene: TRBV12-3/TRBV12-4; CDR3aa: CASSLSAHKSSTF; CDR3nt: TGTGCCAGCAGTTTATCGGCACACAAGTCTTCCACCTTC
d_gene: TRBD1; abundance: few; j_gene: TRBJ1-1; v_gene: TRBV6-6; CDR3aa: CASSPRTGDLTEAFF; CDR3nt: TGTGCCAGCAGTCCCCGTACAGGGGACCTCACTGAAGCTTTCTTT
d_gene: -; abundance: -; j_gene: TRBJ2-7; v_gene: TRBV9; CDR3aa: CASSVTQGTSYEQYF; CDR3nt: TGTGCCAGCAGCGTGACACAGGGAACCTCCTACGAGCAGTACTTC
d_gene: -; abundance: -; j_gene: TRBJ2-1; v_gene: TRBV7-8; CDR3aa: CASSLGQEHNEQFF; CDR3nt: TGTGCCAGCAGCTTAGGCCAGGAGCACAATGAGCAGTTCTTC
d_gene: -; abundance: -; j_gene: TRBJ2-3; v_gene: TRBV28; CDR3aa: CASSPPALTRTDTQYF; CDR3nt: TGTGCCAGCAGTCCCCCGGCGCTTACAAGAACAGATACGCAGTATTTT
d_gene: -; abundance: -; j_gene: TRBJ2-3; v_gene: TRBV7-6; CDR3aa: CASSQAGNADTQYF; CDR3nt: TGTGCCAGCAGCCAGGCGGGAAACGCAGATACGCAGTATTTT
d_gene: -; abundance: few; j_gene: TRBJ2-1; v_gene: TRBV11-2; CDR3aa: CASSLESASSYNEQFF; CDR3nt: TGTGCCAGCAGCTTAGAGTCAGCTAGCTCCTACAATGAGCAGTTCTTC
d_gene: -; abundance: -; j_gene: TRBJ1-6; v_gene: TRBV6-5; CDR3aa: CASSSAGTNSPPHF; CDR3nt: TGTGCCAGCAGTTCCGCCGGGACTAATTCACCCCCCCACTTT
d_gene: -; abundance: few; j_gene: TRBJ2-1; v_gene: TRBV9; CDR3aa: CASSVGGWDEQFF; CDR3nt: TGTGCCAGCAGCGTAGGAGGATGGGATGAGCAGTTCTTC
d_gene: TRBD1; abundance: -; j_gene: TRBJ2-5; v_gene: TRBV20-1; CDR3aa: CGAGGQGKQGEETQYF; CDR3nt: TGCGGTGCTGGCGGACAGGGAAAACAAGGGGAAGAGACCCAGTACTTC
d_gene: -; abundance: few; j_gene: TRBJ2-2; v_gene: TRBV12-3/TRBV12-4; CDR3aa: CASSRHRDSGELFF; CDR3nt: TGTGCCAGCAGCAGACACAGGGACTCCGGGGAGCTGTTTTTT
d_gene: -; abundance: -; j_gene: TRBJ1-4; v_gene: TRBV29-1; CDR3aa: CSVGLRTAATSEKLFF; CDR3nt: TGCAGCGTCGGACTCCGGACGGCTGCAACTAGTGAAAAACTGTTTTTT
d_gene: TRBD1; abundance: -; j_gene: TRBJ2-3; v_gene: TRBV10-3; CDR3aa: CAIRKTGNTDTQYF; CDR3nt: TGTGCCATCAGGAAGACAGGGAACACAGATACGCAGTATTTT
d_gene: -; abundance: -; j_gene: TRBJ2-7; v_gene: TRBV11-2; CDR3aa: CASSLSFFGRETTDSGAGEQYF; CDR3nt: TGTGCCAGCAGCTTAAGTTTCTTCGGCCGTGAGACAACTGATTCCGGAGCTGGCGAGCAGTACTTC
d_gene: -; abundance: -; j_gene: TRBJ2-5; v_gene: TRBV7-2; CDR3aa: CASSSDGAQETQYF; CDR3nt: TGTGCCAGCAGCTCTGATGGGGCCCAAGAGACCCAGTACTTC
d_gene: TRBD1; abundance: many; j_gene: TRBJ2-7; v_gene: TRBV18; CDR3aa: CASSPGRGLEQYF; CDR3nt: TGTGCCAGCTCACCAGGCAGGGGGCTCGAGCAGTACTTC
d_gene: -; abundance: once; j_gene: TRBJ1-2; v_gene: TRBV6-6; CDR3aa: CASSPPGGYTF; CDR3nt: TGTGCCAGCAGCCCCCCCGGGGGCTACACCTTC
d_gene: TRBD2; abundance: -; j_gene: TRBJ2-5; v_gene: TRBV20-1; CDR3aa: CSARASAGGQETQYF; CDR3nt: TGCAGTGCTAGAGCCTCTGCCGGGGGGCAAGAGACCCAGTACTTC
d_gene: -; abundance: few; j_gene: TRBJ2-7; v_gene: TRBV11-3; CDR3aa: CASSADCSGEQYF; CDR3nt: TGTGCCAGCAGCGCGGACTGCTCCGGCGAGCAGTACTTC
d_gene: TRBD2; abundance: -; j_gene: TRBJ2-2; v_gene: TRBV27; CDR3aa: CASSYVMGGGGATGELFF; CDR3nt: TGTGCCAGCAGTTATGTGATGGGTGGCGGGGGGGCCACCGGGGAGCTGTTTTTT
d_gene: -; abundance: -; j_gene: TRBJ2-2; v_gene: TRBV7-8; CDR3aa: CASSLLYTGELFF; CDR3nt: TGTGCCAGCTCTCTATTATACACCGGGGAGCTGTTTTTT
d_gene: -; abundance: -; j_gene: TRBJ2-7; v_gene: TRBV28; CDR3aa: CASSSSQGFYNEQYF; CDR3nt: TGTGCCAGCAGTTCATCACAGGGCTTCTACAATGAGCAGTACTTC
d_gene: -; abundance: -; j_gene: TRBJ2-5; v_gene: TRBV28; CDR3aa: CASSLGGSNQPQYF; CDR3nt: TGTGCCAGCAGTTTAGGGGGAAGCAATCAGCCCCAGTACTTC
d_gene: -; abundance: -; j_gene: TRBJ1-4; v_gene: TRBV14; CDR3aa: CASSVGINEKLFF; CDR3nt: TGTGCCAGCAGCGTCGGCATCAATGAAAAACTGTTTTTT
d_gene: -; abundance: -; j_gene: TRBJ2-7; v_gene: TRBV20-1; CDR3aa: CSARDFSRTEQYF; CDR3nt: TGCAGTGCTAGAGATTTTTCTAGAACCGAGCAGTACTTC
d_gene: TRBD1; abundance: -; j_gene: TRBJ2-5; v_gene: TRBV20-1; CDR3aa: CSARTPTGGHETQYF; CDR3nt: TGCAGTGCTCGAACTCCCACAGGGGGTCACGAGACCCAGTACTTC
d_gene: -; abundance: -; j_gene: TRBJ2-1; v_gene: TRBV2; CDR3aa: CASSSTRDEQFF; CDR3nt: TGTGCCAGCAGTTCGACTAGAGATGAGCAGTTCTTC
d_gene: -; abundance: -; j_gene: TRBJ2-5; v_gene: TRBV6-5; CDR3aa: CASSISLAWETQYF; CDR3nt: TGTGCCAGCAGTATCTCCCTTGCCTGGGAGACCCAGTACTTC
d_gene: TRBD2; abundance: -; j_gene: TRBJ2-1; v_gene: TRBV27; CDR3aa: CASATGLNNEQFF; CDR3nt: TGTGCCAGCGCCACGGGACTAAACAATGAGCAGTTCTTC
d_gene: -; abundance: -; j_gene: TRBJ2-7; v_gene: TRBV4-2; CDR3aa: CASSREPQGYEQYF; CDR3nt: TGTGCCAGCAGCCGAGAGCCACAGGGCTACGAGCAGTACTTC
d_gene: -; abundance: -; j_gene: TRBJ2-7; v_gene: TRBV28; CDR3aa: CASKGSLRTQSSYGQYF; CDR3nt: TGTGCCAGCAAGGGGAGCTTACGGACTCAAAGCTCCTACGGGCAGTACTTC
d_gene: -; abundance: -; j_gene: TRBJ2-5; v_gene: TRBV28; CDR3aa: CASSSSGQGETQYF; CDR3nt: TGTGCCAGCAGTTCATCAGGGCAAGGGGAGACCCAGTACTTC
d_gene: -; abundance: -; j_gene: TRBJ1-6; v_gene: TRBV7-3; CDR3aa: CASSSGGYSPPHF; CDR3nt: TGTGCCAGCAGCTCCGGGGGTTATTCACCCCCCCACTTT